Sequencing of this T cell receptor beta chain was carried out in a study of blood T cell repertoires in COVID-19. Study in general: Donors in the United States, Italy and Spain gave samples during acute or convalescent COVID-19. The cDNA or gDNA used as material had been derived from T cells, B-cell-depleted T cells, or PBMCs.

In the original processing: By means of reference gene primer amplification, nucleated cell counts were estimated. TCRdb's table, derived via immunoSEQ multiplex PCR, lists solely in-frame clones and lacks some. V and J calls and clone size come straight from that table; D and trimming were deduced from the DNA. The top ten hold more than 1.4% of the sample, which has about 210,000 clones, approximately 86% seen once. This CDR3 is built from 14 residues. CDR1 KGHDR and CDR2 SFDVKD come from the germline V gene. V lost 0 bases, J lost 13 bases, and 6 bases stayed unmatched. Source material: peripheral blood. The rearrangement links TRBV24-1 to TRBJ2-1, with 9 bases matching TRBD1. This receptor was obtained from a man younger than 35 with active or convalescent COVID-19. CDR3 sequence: CATSDLRQDRGQFF. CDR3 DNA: TGTGCCACCAGTGATTTGCGCCAGGACAGGGGACAGTTCTTC.